This T cell receptor (beta chain) stems from a study of cytomegalovirus exposure and HLA in healthy donors. Turning to the study itself: One earlier analysis, a look at roughly 170 million T cells, found fewer than 140 million unique TCR beta sequences.

Vbeta (60) and Jbeta (13) primers were used in the PCR. Libraries were prepared by immunoSEQ multiplex PCR; TCRdb keeps only in-frame clonotypes and omits some of them. The sample has approximately 120,000 clones; approximately 76% are singletons. Source material: PBMCs. The TCR was taken from a woman in her 50s in good health and CMV-seropositive.

DNA for the CDR3: TGTGCCAGCACCTTGCGACAGTATGGCTACACCTTC. Translated: CASTLRQYGYTF. The gene calls are TRBV6-1 and TRBJ1-2, with a possible D match to TRBD1 (5 bases). Germline CDR1 MNHNS, CDR2 SASEGT. The CDR3 is made up of 12 amino acids. V lost 7 bases to trimming and J lost 5 bases, with 11 bases between them.